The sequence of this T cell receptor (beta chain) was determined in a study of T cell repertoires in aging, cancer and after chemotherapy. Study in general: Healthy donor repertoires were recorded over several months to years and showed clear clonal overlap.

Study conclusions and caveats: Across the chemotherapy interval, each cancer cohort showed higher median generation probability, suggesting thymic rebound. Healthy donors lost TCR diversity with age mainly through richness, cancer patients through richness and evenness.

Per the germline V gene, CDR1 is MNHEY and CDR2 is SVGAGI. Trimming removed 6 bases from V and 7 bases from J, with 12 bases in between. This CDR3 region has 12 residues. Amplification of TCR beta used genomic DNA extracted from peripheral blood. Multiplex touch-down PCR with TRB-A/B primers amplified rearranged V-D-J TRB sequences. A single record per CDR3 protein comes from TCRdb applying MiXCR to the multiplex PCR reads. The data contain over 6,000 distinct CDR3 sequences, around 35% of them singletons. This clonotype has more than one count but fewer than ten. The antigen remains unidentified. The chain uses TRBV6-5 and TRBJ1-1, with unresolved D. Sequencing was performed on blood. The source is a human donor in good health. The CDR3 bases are TGTGCCAGCAGCCCCGTGCCAGATGAAGCTTTCTTT. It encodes CASSPVPDEAFF.